The rows below give T cell receptor beta chains drawn from one sample of a study of shared clonotypes between healthy human individuals. The protocol was immunoSEQ multiplex PCR, while the TCRdb copy is restricted to in-frame clones and leaves out a portion. Of about 2 million clones detected, approximately 94% appear once; the ten largest clones hold about 1.1%. The sample taken for sequencing was naive CD8+ T cells sorted from blood. Receptor source: a man aged 18 to 29 in good health. The CDR3 runs from the conserved cysteine through the conserved F or W. A D gene is named only where the DNA matches it firmly. Not all rows give a size; the values are once, few, many and, for expanded clones, a class.

D,length,V,J,size,CDR3,DNA
-,17,TRBV13,TRBJ2-2,once,CASSSAGDGTPAGELFF,TGTGCCAGCAGCTCAGCCGGGGACGGAACACCGGCCGGGGAGCTGTTTTTT
-,15,TRBV19,TRBJ2-1,-,CASSISFGRNNEQFF,TGTGCCAGTAGTATCAGTTTCGGGAGAAACAATGAGCAGTTCTTC
TRBD1,15,TRBV14,TRBJ2-7,-,CASSPNRDSDYEQYF,TGTGCCAGCAGCCCTAACCGGGACAGCGACTACGAGCAGTACTTC
-,16,TRBV2,TRBJ1-4,-,CASSDPLVRGGEKLFF,TGTGCCAGCAGTGATCCTCTTGTCAGGGGAGGTGAAAAACTGTTTTTT
TRBD2,17,TRBV2,TRBJ2-7,-,CASCPGTSGMPAYEQYF,TGTGCCAGCTGCCCCGGGACTAGCGGGATGCCAGCCTACGAGCAGTACTTC
-,14,TRBV18,TRBJ2-3,once,CASSPPASTDTQYF,TGTGCCAGCTCACCACCGGCTAGCACAGATACGCAGTATTTT
-,15,TRBV28,TRBJ2-6,-,CASSSQGGGANVLTF,TGTGCCAGCAGTTCACAGGGTGGTGGGGCCAACGTCCTGACTTTC
-,15,TRBV28,TRBJ1-6,-,CASSYFLQENSPLHF,TGTGCCAGCAGTTACTTCCTACAAGAAAATTCACCCCTCCACTTT
-,15,TRBV27,TRBJ1-3,-,CASMTGGASGNTIYF,TGTGCCAGTATGACAGGCGGTGCCTCTGGAAACACCATATATTTT
-,12,TRBV5-1,TRBJ2-5,-,CALDRSQETQYF,TGCGCCTTAGACCGCTCCCAAGAGACCCAGTACTTC
TRBD2,14,TRBV11-2,TRBJ2-1,-,CASSLSSGIDEQFF,TGTGCCAGCAGCTTGAGTAGCGGGATCGATGAGCAGTTCTTC
-,9,TRBV6-5,TRBJ2-7,few,CASGYEQYF,TGTGCCAGCGGGTACGAGCAGTACTTC
-,16,TRBV29-1,TRBJ2-7,-,CSVEDLPVFHPYEQYF,TGCAGCGTTGAAGATCTCCCGGTCTTCCATCCCTACGAGCAGTACTTC
-,13,TRBV27,TRBJ2-7,-,CASSLTTKYEQYF,TGTGCCAGCAGTTTGACGACAAAATACGAGCAGTACTTC
-,11,TRBV25-1,TRBJ2-7,-,CASSEVHEQYF,TGTGCCAGCAGTGAAGTACACGAGCAGTACTTC
-,16,TRBV2,TRBJ1-4,-,CASSEIESATNEKLFF,TGTGCCAGCAGTGAAATAGAGAGTGCAACTAATGAAAAACTGTTTTTT
TRBD1,15,TRBV9,TRBJ1-2,-,CASSVDGRGIYGYTF,TGTGCCAGCAGCGTAGATGGCAGGGGGATCTATGGCTACACCTTC
-,13,TRBV6-5,TRBJ2-3,-,CASSYQGTDTQYF,TGTGCCAGCAGTTATCAAGGCACAGATACGCAGTATTTT
-,13,TRBV4-1,TRBJ1-2,-,CASSQPGPNGYTF,TGCGCCAGCAGCCAACCAGGACCTAATGGCTACACCTTC
-,13,TRBV29-1,TRBJ2-3,-,CSKLGADTDTQYF,TGCAGCAAATTAGGGGCGGACACAGATACGCAGTATTTT